This T cell receptor (beta chain) originates from a study of human T cells and chemical hapten exposure. Study overall: Yields of TCR per sample differed, chiefly owing to small differences in pooled library volume.

Between the trimmed V and J ends, which lost 1 base and 5 bases, there was a span of 9 bases. The germline V gene encodes CDR1 SGHDN and CDR2 FVKESK. The CDR3 is 14 residues long. The library tagged individual cDNA molecules with unique molecular identifiers. MiXCR, applied by TCRdb to the RACE reads, yields one record per CDR3 protein. Among around 130,000 distinct CDR3 sequences listed, approximately 10% were seen once. Specified time point: healthy volunteer bleed at 2 weeks. The study extracted total RNA from unfractionated whole blood. Material: whole blood. The genes are TRBV14 and TRBJ2-1; D not certain. The source is a male donor in good health. Some clones in this sample may be carry-over from other donors' samples. The CDR3 loop reads CASSQVLVDNEQFF. The CDR3 nucleotides read TGTGCCAGCAGCCAAGTTCTGGTGGACAATGAGCAGTTCTTC.